These 6 T cell receptor beta chains originate from one sample sequenced in a study of human T cells and chemical hapten exposure. Using its own MiXCR run on the RACE reads, TCRdb lists one record per CDR3 protein. This repertoire shows tens of thousands of distinct CDR3 sequences, less than 6% found once; its top ten account for around 13%. Indicated time point: healthy volunteer bleed at 6 weeks. Unfractionated whole blood yielded total RNA. The specimen was whole blood. The origin of the receptors is a human donor in good health. Some clones in this sample may be carry-over from other donors' samples.

This clonotype occurred many times. The chain joins TRBV28 to TRBJ2-1; 8 positions match TRBD2. Trimming removed 5 bases from V and 10 bases from J; junction bases left unmatched: 10. Germline V lookup: CDR1 MDHEN, CDR2 SYDVKM. CDR3 length: 14 amino acids. CDR3 region: CASSASGRAIEQFF. CDR3 coding DNA: TGTGCCAGCAGTGCGAGCGGGAGAGCCATAGAGCAGTTCTTC.

This clonotype appeared many times. J is TRBJ1-2 and V is TRBV29-1; D not certain. The V end was cut by 2 bases, the J end by 5 bases, with 12 bases between. The CDR3 is made up of 13 amino acids. CDR1 and CDR2 (germline): SQVTM, ANQGSEA. CDR3 amino acids: CSVESRIGYGYTF. CDR3 bases: TGCAGCGTTGAAAGTAGGATAGGGTATGGCTACACCTTC.

This clonotype came up many times. This chain connects TRBV7-9 to TRBJ2-3; 8 positions match TRBD1. CDR1 is SEHNR, CDR2 FQNEAQ, per germline (reference sequence). With V trimmed by 4 bases and J by 1 base, 4 bases remained unmatched. CDR3 length: 15 amino acids. The CDR3 DNA is TGTGCCAGCAGCTCCAGGGGGCCGGGCACAGATACGCAGTATTTT. Translating gives CASSSRGPGTDTQYF.

This clonotype is deemed medium-sized. The chain combines TRBV20-1 with TRBJ1-1; no reliable D call. Trimming took off 4 bases at V and 5 bases at J, with 8 bases between the two ends. Per the germline V gene, CDR1 is DFQATT and CDR2 is SNEGSKA (reference sequence). CDR3 size: 11 residues. The CDR3 bases are TGCAGTGCTATACGTGGGACTGAAGCTTTCTTT. Its translation is CSAIRGTEAFF.

This clonotype was seen many times. The chain couples TRBV7-2 to TRBJ2-1, with 14 bases matching TRBD2. The V gene end was trimmed by 4 bases and the J gene end by 14 bases; junction bases not matched to a gene: 7. Germline loops: CDR1 SGHTA, CDR2 FQGNSA. The CDR3 sequence is 14 residues long. CDR3 in DNA: TGTGCCAGCAGCTCGACTAGCGGGAGGGCCGGGGAGTTCTTC. It encodes CASSSTSGRAGEFF.

In its sample, this clonotype was seen many times. The chain is built from TRBV27 and TRBJ2-7; perhaps TRBD1 as D (5 bases). Germline V lookup: CDR1 MNHEY, CDR2 SMNVEV (reference sequence). Trimming shortened V by 0 bases and J by 4 bases, and 7 bases separated the two germline ends. The CDR3 is 13 amino acids. The DNA for the CDR3 is TGTGCCAGCAGTTTATCGGGGCTATACGAGCAGTACTTC. It codes for CASSLSGLYEQYF.